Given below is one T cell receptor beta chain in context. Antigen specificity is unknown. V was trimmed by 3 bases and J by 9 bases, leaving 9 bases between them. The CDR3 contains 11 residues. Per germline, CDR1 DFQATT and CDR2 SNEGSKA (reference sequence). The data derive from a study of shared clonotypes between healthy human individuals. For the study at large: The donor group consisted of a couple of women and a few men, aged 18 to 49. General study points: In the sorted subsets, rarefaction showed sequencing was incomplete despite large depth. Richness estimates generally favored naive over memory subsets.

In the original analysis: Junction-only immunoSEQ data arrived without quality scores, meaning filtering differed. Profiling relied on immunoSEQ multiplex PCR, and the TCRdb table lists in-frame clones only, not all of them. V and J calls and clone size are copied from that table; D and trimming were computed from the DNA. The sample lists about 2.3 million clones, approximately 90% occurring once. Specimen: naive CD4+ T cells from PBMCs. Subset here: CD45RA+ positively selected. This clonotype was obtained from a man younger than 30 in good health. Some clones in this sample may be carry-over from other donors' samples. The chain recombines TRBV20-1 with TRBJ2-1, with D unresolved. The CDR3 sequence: CSARKGLEQFF. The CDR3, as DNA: TGCAGTGCTAGGAAAGGGCTTGAGCAGTTCTTC.